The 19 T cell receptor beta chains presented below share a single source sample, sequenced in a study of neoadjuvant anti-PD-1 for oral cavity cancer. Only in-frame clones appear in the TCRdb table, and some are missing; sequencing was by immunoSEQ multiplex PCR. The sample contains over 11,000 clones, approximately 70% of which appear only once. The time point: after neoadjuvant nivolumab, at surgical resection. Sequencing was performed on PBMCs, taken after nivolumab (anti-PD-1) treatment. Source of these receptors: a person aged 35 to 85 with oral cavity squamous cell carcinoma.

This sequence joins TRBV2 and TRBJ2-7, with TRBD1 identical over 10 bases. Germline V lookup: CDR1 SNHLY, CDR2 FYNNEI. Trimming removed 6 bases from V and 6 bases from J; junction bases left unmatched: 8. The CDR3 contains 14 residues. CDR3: CASRDRQGAGEQYF. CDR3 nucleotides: TGTGCCAGCAGGGACAGACAGGGGGCAGGCGAGCAGTACTTC.

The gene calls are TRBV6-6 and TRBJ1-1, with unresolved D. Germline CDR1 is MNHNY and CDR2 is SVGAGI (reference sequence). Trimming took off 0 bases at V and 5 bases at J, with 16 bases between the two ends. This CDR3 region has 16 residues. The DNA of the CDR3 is TGTGCCAGCAGTTACTCGACCCCGTCCCTGGGGACTGAAGCTTTCTTT. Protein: CASSYSTPSLGTEAFF.

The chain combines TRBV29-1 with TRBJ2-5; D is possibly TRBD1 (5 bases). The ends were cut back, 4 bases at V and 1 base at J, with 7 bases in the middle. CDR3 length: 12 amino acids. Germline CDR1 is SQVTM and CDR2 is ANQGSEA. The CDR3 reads CSVGQFQETQYF. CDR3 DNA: TGCAGCGTTGGACAGTTCCAAGAGACCCAGTACTTC.

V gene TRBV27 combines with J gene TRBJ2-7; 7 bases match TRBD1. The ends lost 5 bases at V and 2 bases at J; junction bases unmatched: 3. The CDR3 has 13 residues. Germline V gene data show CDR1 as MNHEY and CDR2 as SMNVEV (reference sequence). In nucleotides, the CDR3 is TGTGCCAGCAGTATCGGGACAGCCTACGAGCAGTACTTC. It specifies CASSIGTAYEQYF.

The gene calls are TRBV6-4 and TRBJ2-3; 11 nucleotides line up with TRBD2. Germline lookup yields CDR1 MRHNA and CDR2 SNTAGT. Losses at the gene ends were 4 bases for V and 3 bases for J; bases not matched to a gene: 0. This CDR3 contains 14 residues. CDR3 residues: CASSGTSGTDTQYF. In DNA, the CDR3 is TGTGCCAGCAGTGGGACTAGCGGGACAGATACGCAGTATTTT.

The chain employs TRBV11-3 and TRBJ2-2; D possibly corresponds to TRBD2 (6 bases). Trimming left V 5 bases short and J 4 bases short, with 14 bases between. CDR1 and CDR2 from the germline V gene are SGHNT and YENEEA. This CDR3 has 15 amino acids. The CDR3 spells CASSRDSLSTGELFF. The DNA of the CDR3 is TGTGCCAGCAGCCGGGACTCCCTGAGCACCGGGGAGCTGTTTTTT.

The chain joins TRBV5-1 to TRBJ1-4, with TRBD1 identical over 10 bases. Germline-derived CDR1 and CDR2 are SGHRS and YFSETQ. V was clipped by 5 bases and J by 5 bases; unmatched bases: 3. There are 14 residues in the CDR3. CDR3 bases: TGCGCCAGCAGAACGGGACAGGGGAATGAAAAACTGTTTTTT. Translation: CASRTGQGNEKLFF.

CDR3: CASSESAGDADASTDTQYF. The CDR3 nucleotides are TGCGCCAGCAGTGAGTCTGCGGGGGATGCGGATGCTAGCACAGATACGCAGTATTTT. V usage is TRBV10-2 and J usage is TRBJ2-3; 7 bases map to TRBD2. Unmatched junction bases numbered 12, after V lost 0 bases and J lost 0 bases. The CDR3 spans 19 residues. CDR1 is WSHSY and CDR2 is SAAADI in the germline V gene.

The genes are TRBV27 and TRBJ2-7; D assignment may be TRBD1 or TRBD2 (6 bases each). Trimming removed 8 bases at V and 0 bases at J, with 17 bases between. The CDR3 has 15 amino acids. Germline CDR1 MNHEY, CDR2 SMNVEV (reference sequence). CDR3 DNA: TGTGCCAGCGCCTTACAGGGAGGTTACTCCTACGAGCAGTACTTC. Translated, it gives CASALQGGYSYEQYF.

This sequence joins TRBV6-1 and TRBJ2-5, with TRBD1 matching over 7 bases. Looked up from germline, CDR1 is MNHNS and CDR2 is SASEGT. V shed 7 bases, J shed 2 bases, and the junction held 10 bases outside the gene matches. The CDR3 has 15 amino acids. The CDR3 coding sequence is TGTGCCAGCACCGAAGGGTTCAGGGGGCAAGAGACCCAGTACTTC. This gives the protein CASTEGFRGQETQYF.

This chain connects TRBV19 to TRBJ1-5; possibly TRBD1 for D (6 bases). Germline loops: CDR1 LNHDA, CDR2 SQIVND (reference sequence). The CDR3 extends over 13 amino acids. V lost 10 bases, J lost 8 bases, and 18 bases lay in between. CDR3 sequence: CATTRREGEPQHF. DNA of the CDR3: TGTGCCACCACTCGAAGGGAGGGGGAGCCCCAGCATTTT.

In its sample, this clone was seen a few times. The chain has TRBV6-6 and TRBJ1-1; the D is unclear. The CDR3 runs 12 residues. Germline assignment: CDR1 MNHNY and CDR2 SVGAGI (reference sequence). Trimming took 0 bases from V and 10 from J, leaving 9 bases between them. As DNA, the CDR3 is TGTGCCAGCAGTTACTCCGACGGCTTAGCTTTCTTT. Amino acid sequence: CASSYSDGLAFF.

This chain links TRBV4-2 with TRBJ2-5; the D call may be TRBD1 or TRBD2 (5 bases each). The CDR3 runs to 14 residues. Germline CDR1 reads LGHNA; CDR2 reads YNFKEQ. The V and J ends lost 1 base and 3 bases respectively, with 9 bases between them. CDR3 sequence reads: CASSQARDEETQYF. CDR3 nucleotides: TGTGCCAGCAGCCAAGCCAGGGACGAAGAGACCCAGTACTTC.

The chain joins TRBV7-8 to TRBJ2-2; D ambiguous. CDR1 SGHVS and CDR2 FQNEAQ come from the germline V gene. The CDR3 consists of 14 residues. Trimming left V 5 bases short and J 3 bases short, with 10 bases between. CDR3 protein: CASSLVPYTGELFF. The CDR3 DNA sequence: TGTGCCAGCAGCCTGGTCCCTTACACCGGGGAGCTGTTTTTT.

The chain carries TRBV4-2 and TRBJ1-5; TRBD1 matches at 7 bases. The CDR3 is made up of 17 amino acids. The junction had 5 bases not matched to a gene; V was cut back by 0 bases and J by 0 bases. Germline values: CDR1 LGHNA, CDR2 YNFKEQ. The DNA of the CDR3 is TGTGCCAGCAGCCAAGAAGGAGGGACAGATAGCAATCAGCCCCAGCATTTT. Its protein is CASSQEGGTDSNQPQHF.

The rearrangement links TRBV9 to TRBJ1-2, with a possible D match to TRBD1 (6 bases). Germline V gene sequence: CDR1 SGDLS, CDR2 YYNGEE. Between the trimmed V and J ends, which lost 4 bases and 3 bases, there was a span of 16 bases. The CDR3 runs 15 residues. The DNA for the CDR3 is TGTGCCAGCAGCCCCCCGGGGGGCGCACACTATGGCTACACCTTC. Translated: CASSPPGGAHYGYTF.

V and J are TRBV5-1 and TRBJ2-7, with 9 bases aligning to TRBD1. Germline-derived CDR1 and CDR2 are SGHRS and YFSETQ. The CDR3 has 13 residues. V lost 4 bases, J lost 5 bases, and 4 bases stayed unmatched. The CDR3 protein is CASSGGQGNEQYF. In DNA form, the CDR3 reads TGCGCCAGCAGCGGGGGACAGGGAAACGAGCAGTACTTC.

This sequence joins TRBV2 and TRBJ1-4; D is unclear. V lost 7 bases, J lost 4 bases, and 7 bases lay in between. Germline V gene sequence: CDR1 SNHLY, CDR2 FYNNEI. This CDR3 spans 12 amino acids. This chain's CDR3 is CASTNYNEKLFF. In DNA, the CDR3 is TGTGCCAGCACCAATTATAATGAAAAACTGTTTTTT.

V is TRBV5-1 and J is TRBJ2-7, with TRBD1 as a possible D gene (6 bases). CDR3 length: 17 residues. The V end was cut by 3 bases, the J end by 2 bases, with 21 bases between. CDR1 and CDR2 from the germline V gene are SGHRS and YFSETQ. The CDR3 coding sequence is TGCGCCAGCAGCTGGCCTAGGACAGATCGACAGACCTACGAGCAGTACTTC. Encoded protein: CASSWPRTDRQTYEQYF.